This entry features one T cell receptor (beta chain) sequence. These data originate in a study of T cells expressing NK-cell markers. This CDR3 has 15 amino acids. Germline V CDR1 and CDR2: MDHEN, SYDVKM. The TCR beta cDNA came from 5'RACE template switching with UMIs. TCRdb re-called the 5' RACE reads and shows each CDR3 protein once, DNA omitted. The sample table includes 300,000 to 450,000 distinct CDR3 sequences. The clonotype was recovered from a man aged 18 to 69 in good health. V usage is TRBV28 and J usage is TRBJ1-1; TCRdb names TRBD1, which stays unverified in the absence of DNA. Sequenced input: blood T cells: a sorted CD56 or NKG2C T cell subset, CD4+ or CD8+ T cells, or bulk PBMC T cells (not recorded which). This CDR3 reads CASSLTDRPDTEAFF.